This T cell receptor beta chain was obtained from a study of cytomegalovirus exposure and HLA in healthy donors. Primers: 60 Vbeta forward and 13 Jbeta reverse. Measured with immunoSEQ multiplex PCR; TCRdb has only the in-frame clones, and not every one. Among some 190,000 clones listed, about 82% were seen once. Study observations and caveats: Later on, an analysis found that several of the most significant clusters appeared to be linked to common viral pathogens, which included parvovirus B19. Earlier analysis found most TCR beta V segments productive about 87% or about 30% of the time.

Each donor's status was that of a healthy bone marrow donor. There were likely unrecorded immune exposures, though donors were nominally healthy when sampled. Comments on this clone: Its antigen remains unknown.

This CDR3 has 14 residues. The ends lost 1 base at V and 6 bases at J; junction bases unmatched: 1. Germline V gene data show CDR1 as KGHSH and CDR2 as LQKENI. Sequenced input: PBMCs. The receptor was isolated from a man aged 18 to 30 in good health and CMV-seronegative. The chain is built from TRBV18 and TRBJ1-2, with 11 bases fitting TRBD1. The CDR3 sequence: CASSPQDRGHGYTF. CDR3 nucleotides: TGTGCCAGCTCACCACAGGACAGGGGGCATGGCTACACCTTC.